One sample yielded the 2 T cell receptor beta chains listed below, sequenced in a study of CD8 T cells in cerebrospinal fluid in Alzheimer's disease (TCRdb year 2020). The library was prepared using 10x single-cell sequencing. For sequencing, a NextSeq 550 was employed. TCRdb reprocessed the reads and assigns one entry to each CDR3 protein sequence, leaving out DNA. The table for this sample lists approximately 1,000 distinct CDR3 sequences. The ten top clones hold about 8% of the sample. The sequenced material came from cerebrospinal fluid. The source of these receptors is a human donor in good health.

By frequency, this clonotype is medium-sized. The genes are TRBV2 and TRBJ1-5. Germline lookup yields CDR1 SNHLY and CDR2 FYNNEI. This CDR3 is 15 amino acids long. The CDR3 region is CASSDARLGNQPQHF.

This clonotype is called large (0.1 to 1%) based on its frequency. The chain uses TRBV2 and TRBJ2-4. The CDR3 extends over 12 amino acids. Germline CDR1 SNHLY, CDR2 FYNNEI. CDR3 sequence: CASSEGSDIQYF.